This is a list of T cell receptor beta chains from one sample in a study of blood T cell repertoires in COVID-19. Clones were read by immunoSEQ multiplex PCR, and TCRdb kept only the in-frame ones, dropping some. The sample lists about 270,000 clones; about 89% were seen once. Sequenced input: peripheral blood. The receptors were gathered from a man aged 35 to 55 who had recovered from COVID-19. Each CDR3 is given with its conserved first and last residue. The order of the fields is D gene, clone size, V gene, J gene, CDR3 DNA, CDR3 protein. A D gene is named only where the DNA matches it firmly. Size values are once, few and many counts, or a class for expanded clones, and some rows have none.

D gene: TRBD2
clone size: NA
V gene: TRBV5-6
J gene: TRBJ2-3
CDR3 DNA: TGTGCCAGCAGCTTAAGCGGGAGGGCAGATACGCAGTATTTT
CDR3 protein: CASSLSGRADTQYF

D gene: TRBD1
clone size: NA
V gene: TRBV30
J gene: TRBJ1-2
CDR3 DNA: TGTGCCTGGAGTCCTTTGGACAGGGGTCCTGCTGGCTACACCTTC
CDR3 protein: CAWSPLDRGPAGYTF

D gene: NA
clone size: NA
V gene: TRBV2
J gene: TRBJ2-3
CDR3 DNA: TGTGCCAGCAGCTATCGGAGGCTTACGGGCACAGATACGCAGTATTTT
CDR3 protein: CASSYRRLTGTDTQYF

D gene: NA
clone size: NA
V gene: TRBV7-9
J gene: TRBJ2-1
CDR3 DNA: TGTGCCAGCAGCATAGGGATCGGACAGCTATACAATGAGCAGTTCTTC
CDR3 protein: CASSIGIGQLYNEQFF

D gene: NA
clone size: NA
V gene: TRBV7-3
J gene: TRBJ2-1
CDR3 DNA: TGTGCCAGCAGCTTTACAGGGCATGAGCAGTTCTTC
CDR3 protein: CASSFTGHEQFF

D gene: TRBD1
clone size: NA
V gene: TRBV6-9
J gene: TRBJ2-2
CDR3 DNA: TGTGCCAGCAGTTACACAGGGGGCGGCGGGGAGCTGTTTTTT
CDR3 protein: CASSYTGGGGELFF

D gene: TRBD2
clone size: NA
V gene: TRBV7-2
J gene: TRBJ2-3
CDR3 DNA: TGTGCCAGCACCTTTAGCGGGGGAGGGACAGATACGCAGTATTTT
CDR3 protein: CASTFSGGGTDTQYF

D gene: NA
clone size: NA
V gene: TRBV5-6
J gene: TRBJ2-1
CDR3 DNA: TGTGCCAGCAGCTTGACACAATACAATGAGCAGTTCTTC
CDR3 protein: CASSLTQYNEQFF

D gene: NA
clone size: once
V gene: TRBV2
J gene: TRBJ2-2
CDR3 DNA: TGTGCCAGCATAGCGGACCCGAACACCGGGGAGCTGTTTTTT
CDR3 protein: CASIADPNTGELFF

D gene: NA
clone size: NA
V gene: TRBV27
J gene: TRBJ1-5
CDR3 DNA: TGTGCCAGCAGGATTTCGGACAGAGCCCCTAATCAGCCCCAGCATTTT
CDR3 protein: CASRISDRAPNQPQHF

D gene: TRBD2
clone size: NA
V gene: TRBV5-1
J gene: TRBJ2-1
CDR3 DNA: TGCGCCAGCAGCTTACAACCTAGCGGGGGGGCACGGGAGCAGTTCTTC
CDR3 protein: CASSLQPSGGAREQFF

D gene: NA
clone size: NA
V gene: TRBV5-1
J gene: TRBJ1-4
CDR3 DNA: TGCGCCAGCAGCCCCCAGGTGCGGGGCGGTAGGGAAAAACTGTTTTTT
CDR3 protein: CASSPQVRGGREKLFF

D gene: TRBD2
clone size: NA
V gene: TRBV4-3
J gene: TRBJ2-1
CDR3 DNA: TGCGCCAGCAGCCAACTGACTAAGAACGGGGGGAGCTACAATGAGCAGTTCTTC
CDR3 protein: CASSQLTKNGGSYNEQFF

D gene: NA
clone size: NA
V gene: TRBV11-2
J gene: TRBJ1-2
CDR3 DNA: TGTGCCAGCAGCTTATCGCCAGGGTCGAACTATGGCTACACCTTC
CDR3 protein: CASSLSPGSNYGYTF

D gene: NA
clone size: once
V gene: TRBV5-3
J gene: TRBJ1-1
CDR3 DNA: TGTGCCAGAAGACACGAGGGGGGGACCCAACGTCCGAACACTGAAGCTTTCTTT
CDR3 protein: CARRHEGGTQRPNTEAFF

D gene: TRBD2
clone size: NA
V gene: TRBV7-2
J gene: TRBJ2-7
CDR3 DNA: TGTGCCAGCAGCACGGGGGGAACCTACGAGCAGTACTTC
CDR3 protein: CASSTGGTYEQYF

D gene: TRBD2
clone size: NA
V gene: TRBV11-2
J gene: TRBJ2-5
CDR3 DNA: TGTGCCAGCAGCTTACGGTCATTAGGGCTAGCGGGGACCCAAGAGACCCAGTACTTC
CDR3 protein: CASSLRSLGLAGTQETQYF

D gene: NA
clone size: NA
V gene: TRBV7-9
J gene: TRBJ1-3
CDR3 DNA: TGTGCCAGCAGCCTGGGGGGGAACACCATATATTTT
CDR3 protein: CASSLGGNTIYF

D gene: NA
clone size: once
V gene: TRBV6-6
J gene: TRBJ2-1
CDR3 DNA: TGTGCCAGCAGGACCAGGGTTAATGAGCAGTTCTTC
CDR3 protein: CASRTRVNEQFF

D gene: TRBD1
clone size: NA
V gene: TRBV5-4
J gene: TRBJ2-7
CDR3 DNA: TGTGCCAGCAGGAAGGACAGGGGGGGGACCTACGAGCAGTACTTC
CDR3 protein: CASRKDRGGTYEQYF

D gene: NA
clone size: NA
V gene: TRBV6-4
J gene: TRBJ1-4
CDR3 DNA: TGTGCCAGCAGTCCTCGCCGGGGGGAAAAACTGTTTTTT
CDR3 protein: CASSPRRGEKLFF

D gene: NA
clone size: NA
V gene: TRBV2
J gene: TRBJ1-1
CDR3 DNA: TGTGCCAGCAGGGAAACAGGGTCGTGGACTGAAGCTTTCTTT
CDR3 protein: CASRETGSWTEAFF

D gene: TRBD2
clone size: NA
V gene: TRBV4-3
J gene: TRBJ2-1
CDR3 DNA: TGCGCCAGCAGCCACCGCTTAGCGGGGGGGCGCGATGAGCAGTTCTTC
CDR3 protein: CASSHRLAGGRDEQFF

D gene: NA
clone size: NA
V gene: TRBV5-1
J gene: TRBJ1-6
CDR3 DNA: TGCGCCAGCAGCTTAGGAGATTATAATTCACCCCTCCACTTT
CDR3 protein: CASSLGDYNSPLHF

D gene: NA
clone size: NA
V gene: TRBV7-9
J gene: TRBJ1-2
CDR3 DNA: TGTGCCAGCAGCTTAGGTGTCGGGACTCGGGATGGCTACACCTTC
CDR3 protein: CASSLGVGTRDGYTF

D gene: NA
clone size: NA
V gene: TRBV25-1
J gene: TRBJ2-3
CDR3 DNA: TGTGCCAGCAGTGAATGGTCACTAGTTTTAGGCACAGATACGCAGTATTTT
CDR3 protein: CASSEWSLVLGTDTQYF

D gene: NA
clone size: NA
V gene: TRBV15
J gene: TRBJ2-1
CDR3 DNA: TGTGCCACCAGCAGCGGACTATCCGACTCCTACAATGAGCAGTTCTTC
CDR3 protein: CATSSGLSDSYNEQFF

D gene: TRBD2
clone size: NA
V gene: TRBV19
J gene: TRBJ2-3
CDR3 DNA: TGTGCCAGTAGTGGGGCGGGAGGGCATATAGATACGCAGTATTTT
CDR3 protein: CASSGAGGHIDTQYF